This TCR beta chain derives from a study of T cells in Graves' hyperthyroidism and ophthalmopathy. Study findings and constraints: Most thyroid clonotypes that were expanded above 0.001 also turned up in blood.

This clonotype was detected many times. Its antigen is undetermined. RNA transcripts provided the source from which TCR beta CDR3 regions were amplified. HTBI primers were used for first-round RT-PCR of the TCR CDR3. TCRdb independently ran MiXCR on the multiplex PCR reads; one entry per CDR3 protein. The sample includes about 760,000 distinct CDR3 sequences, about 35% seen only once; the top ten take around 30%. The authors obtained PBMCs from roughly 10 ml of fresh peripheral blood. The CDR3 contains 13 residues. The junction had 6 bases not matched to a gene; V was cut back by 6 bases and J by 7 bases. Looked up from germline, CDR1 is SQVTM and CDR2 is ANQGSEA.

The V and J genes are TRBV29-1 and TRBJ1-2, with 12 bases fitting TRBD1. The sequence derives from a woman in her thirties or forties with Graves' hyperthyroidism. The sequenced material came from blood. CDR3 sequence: CSVGGQGAGGYTF. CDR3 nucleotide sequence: TGCAGCGTGGGGGGACAGGGGGCAGGTGGCTACACCTTC. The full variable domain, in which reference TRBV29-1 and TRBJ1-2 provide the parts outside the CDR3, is SAVISQKPSRDICQRGTSLTIQCQVDSQVTMMFWYRQQPGQSLTLIATANQGSEATYESGFVIDKFPISRPNLTFSTLTVSNMSPEDSSIYLCSVGGQGAGGYTFGSGTRLTVV.